This T cell receptor beta chain is from a study of shared clonotypes between healthy human individuals. Study outcomes and limitations: Owing to a small donor count, the genetic and exposure-history diversity represented was limited.

Trimming removed 3 bases from V and 4 bases from J, with 13 bases in between. This CDR3 contains 14 residues. From germline, CDR1 is MNHEY and CDR2 SMNVEV (reference sequence). Deep was the level at which the assay was run. Generated by immunoSEQ multiplex PCR, the TCRdb table keeps only in-frame clones and is missing some. Of 650,000 to 800,000 clones detected, roughly 94% appear once; the ten largest clones hold 24%. Turning to this clone: The antigen remains undetermined.

Naive CD8 cells, CD45RO-negative and positively selected for CCR7, excluded terminally differentiated effector memory CD45RA+ cells. The sequence came from a man younger than 40 in good health. V gene TRBV27 combines with J gene TRBJ2-7; a weak D match, TRBD2 (5 bases). The sample taken for sequencing was naive CD8+ T cells sorted from blood. The chain's CDR3 is CASSFGPRGYEQYF. The CDR3 DNA reads TGTGCCAGCAGTTTTGGGCCCCGCGGGTACGAGCAGTACTTC.